This T cell receptor beta chain was sequenced for a study of cytomegalovirus exposure and HLA in healthy donors. Study observations and caveats: It was 150 to 200 TCR beta chains that were listed as cytomegalovirus-associated.

There were likely unrecorded immune exposures, though donors were nominally healthy when sampled. A multiplex PCR was run with 60 Vbeta primers and 13 Jbeta primers. The assay was immunoSEQ multiplex PCR, and TCRdb's table has in-frame clones only and misses some. The sample has fewer than 150,000 clones, about 78% seen once; the top ten hold around 1.2%. This clone appeared a single time. What it recognizes is unknown. This sequence was found in a man between 50 and 59 years old in good health and CMV-seronegative. Sequencing input: PBMCs.

CDR3 sequence: CASSREGTTYNEQFF. Written as DNA, the CDR3 is TGCGCCAGCAGCCGGGAAGGGACTACCTACAATGAGCAGTTCTTC. The rearrangement uses TRBV4-1 and TRBJ2-1; TRBD2 matches at 7 bases. The CDR3 has 15 residues. Germline V lookup: CDR1 MGHRA, CDR2 YSYEKL. The V gene end was trimmed by 4 bases and the J gene end by 2 bases; junction bases not matched to a gene: 5.